These 18 T cell receptor beta chains were sequenced from one sample in a study of shared clonotypes between healthy human individuals. This table comes from immunoSEQ multiplex PCR, and its TCRdb copy is limited to in-frame clones, with some not included. The sample comprises about 1.1 million clones, roughly 80% of which are singletons, and roughly 0.83% rests with the top ten. The material sequenced was memory CD4+ T cells from PBMCs. Subset defined: CD45RA-negative fraction. Receptor source: a man between 18 and 35 years old in good health. Some clones in this sample may be carry-over from other donors' samples.

The chain joins TRBV14 to TRBJ1-2; D gene ambiguous. Germline CDR1 reads SGHDN; CDR2 reads FVKESK. V dropped 0 bases and J dropped 0 bases, with 8 bases sitting between them. The length of the CDR3 is 15 residues. The CDR3 spells CASSQENRPNYGYTF. The DNA for the CDR3 is TGTGCCAGCAGCCAAGAAAACCGCCCTAACTATGGCTACACCTTC.

The chain employs TRBV5-4 and TRBJ1-1; TRBD1 is a possible D gene (6 bases). The ends were cut back, 4 bases at V and 6 bases at J, with 22 bases in the middle. Germline values: CDR1 SGHNT, CDR2 YYREEE (reference sequence). This CDR3 is 16 amino acids long. The DNA of the CDR3 is TGTGCCAGCAGCCCGGGCGGGGCAAGGGGGGTCCCTGAAGCTTTCTTT. It translates to CASSPGGARGVPEAFF.

The rearrangement joins TRBV27 to TRBJ1-3; D possibly corresponds to TRBD1 (5 bases). Germline CDR1 reads MNHEY; CDR2 reads SMNVEV (reference sequence). CDR3 length equals 20 residues. Deletions cut 2 bases from V and 0 bases from J, with 23 bases between. For the CDR3, the DNA is TGTGCCAGCAGTTTAATGATCGGGGCAGCCCTAAGATGCTCTGGAAACACCATATATTTT. Its translation is CASSLMIGAALRCSGNTIYF.

V is TRBV10-3 and J is TRBJ2-1; 8 bases line up with TRBD2. The V segment lost 5 bases and the J segment 7 bases; nucleotides outside the gene matches: 10. CDR1 is ENHRY, CDR2 SYGVKD, per germline. The CDR3 sequence is 15 residues long. The CDR3 DNA reads as TGTGCCATCAGTTTTAGCGGGAAAGAGAAGAATGAGCAGTTCTTC. Amino acids: CAISFSGKEKNEQFF.

J is TRBJ2-6 and V is TRBV14; 9 bases match TRBD2. The CDR3 totals 14 residues. Looked up from germline, CDR1 is SGHDN and CDR2 is FVKESK. Trimming removed 4 bases from V and 10 bases from J; junction bases left unmatched: 5. DNA for the CDR3: TGTGCCAGCAGCCCTAGCGGGGCAGATAACGTCCTGACTTTC. This codes for CASSPSGADNVLTF.

J is TRBJ2-7 and V is TRBV27; TRBD2 agrees at 8 bases. There are 17 residues in the CDR3. CDR1 is MNHEY, CDR2 SMNVEV, per germline (reference sequence). V lost 4 bases and J lost 2; bases outside the gene matches: 13. DNA of the CDR3: TGTGCCAGCAGTTATTCCTTCGGGGGGGCGTACCCCTACGAGCAGTACTTC. Protein: CASSYSFGGAYPYEQYF.

CDR3 in amino acids: CASRKSTGFGNTEAFF. The CDR3 nucleotides are TGTGCCAGCAGGAAGTCGACAGGGTTCGGGAACACTGAAGCTTTCTTT. The chain uses TRBV2 and TRBJ1-1; 7 nucleotides line up with TRBD1. V lost 6 bases and J lost 1; bases outside the gene matches: 11. The CDR3 spans 16 residues. Germline CDR1 is SNHLY and CDR2 is FYNNEI.

The chain links TRBV19 to TRBJ2-7; 7 positions match TRBD1. Germline V gene data show CDR1 as LNHDA and CDR2 as SQIVND (reference sequence). Germline trimming cut 5 bases from V and 0 bases from J; bases unmatched to any gene: 4. This CDR3 contains 14 residues. Here the CDR3 reads CASSLRDSSYEQYF. CDR3 coding DNA: TGTGCCAGTAGTCTCCGGGACAGCTCCTACGAGCAGTACTTC.

The chain couples TRBV5-1 to TRBJ1-2; no clear D gene. Germline assignment: CDR1 SGHRS and CDR2 YFSETQ. CDR3 length: 13 amino acids. Trimming left V 0 bases short and J 4 bases short, with 7 bases between. The CDR3 nucleotides read TGCGCCAGCAGCTTGGGCAACTCCTATGGCTACACCTTC. Translating it yields CASSLGNSYGYTF.

The genes are TRBV28 and TRBJ1-2; D possibly corresponds to TRBD1 (5 bases). This CDR3 contains 14 residues. Trimming shortened V by 2 bases and J by 0 bases, and 7 bases separated the two germline ends. Germline-derived CDR1 and CDR2 are MDHEN and SYDVKM. CDR3 DNA: TGTGCCAGCAGTTTAAGGACAACTAACTATGGCTACACCTTC. This encodes CASSLRTTNYGYTF.

This chain uses TRBV19 with TRBJ2-5; a possible D gene is TRBD1 (6 bases). Trimming took 6 bases from V and 5 from J, leaving 13 bases between them. The CDR3 loop spans 13 amino acids. CDR1 is LNHDA, CDR2 SQIVND, per germline (reference sequence). This CDR3 is CASSPPGVETQYF. As DNA, the CDR3 is TGTGCCAGTAGCCCGCCAGGGGTGGAGACCCAGTACTTC. The variable domain in full, completed from reference TRBV19 and TRBJ2-5, reads DGGITQSPKYLFRKEGQNVTLSCEQNLNHDAMYWYRQDPGQGLRLIYYSQIVNDFQKGDIAEGYSVSREKKESFPLTVTSAQKNPTAFYLCASSPPGVETQYFGPGTRLLVL.

This clone was counted between two and nine times. V gene TRBV5-4 combines with J gene TRBJ2-3; a weak D match, TRBD2 (6 bases). Germline V gene data show CDR1 as SGHNT and CDR2 as YYREEE (reference sequence). The CDR3 runs 14 residues. V gave up 1 base and J gave up 5 bases, with 11 bases separating them. The CDR3 reads CASSLLRDQDTQYF. The CDR3 DNA reads as TGTGCCAGCAGCTTGTTGCGGGATCAAGATACGCAGTATTTT.

The chain has TRBV28 and TRBJ1-3; D call uncertain. Germline values: CDR1 MDHEN, CDR2 SYDVKM. The CDR3 extends over 16 amino acids. V dropped 6 bases and J dropped 0 bases, with 15 bases sitting between them. The CDR3 protein is CASRLGRPNSGNTIYF. DNA for the CDR3: TGTGCCAGCAGGCTCGGACGGCCCAACTCTGGAAACACCATATATTTT.

This clone came up a few times. The chain uses TRBV5-1 and TRBJ2-5; D possibly matches TRBD1 or TRBD2 (5 bases each). Per germline, CDR1 SGHRS and CDR2 YFSETQ. This CDR3 has 15 amino acids. V lost 5 bases to trimming and J lost 4 bases, with 18 bases between them. CDR3 sequence reads: CASRGGSGSRETQYF. CDR3 sequence (DNA): TGCGCCAGCAGGGGCGGGTCAGGGAGTCGAGAGACCCAGTACTTC. The whole variable domain, remainder taken from reference TRBV5-1 and TRBJ2-5, is KAGVTQTPRYLIKTRGQQVTLSCSPISGHRSVSWYQQTPGQGLQFLFEYFSETQRNKGNFPGRFSGRQFSNSRSEMNVSTLELGDSALYLCASRGGSGSRETQYFGPGTRLLVL.

The chain employs TRBV29-1 and TRBJ1-2, with a tentative D call TRBD1 (5 bases). The germline CDR1 and CDR2 sequences are SQVTM and ANQGSEA. This CDR3 is built from 13 residues. Trimming took 7 bases from V and 1 from J, leaving 13 bases between them. CDR3 DNA: TGCAGCGGCGGGACCTCTGTTAACTATGGCTACACCTTC. This sequence encodes CSGGTSVNYGYTF.

This clone has just one count. This rearrangement joins TRBV9 to TRBJ2-3; D not resolved. This CDR3 has 18 residues. CDR1 SGDLS and CDR2 YYNGEE come from the germline V gene. The ends were cut back, 0 bases at V and 0 bases at J, with 17 bases in the middle. The CDR3 region has the DNA TGTGCCAGCAGCGTAGCTGCAGCAATACTAACAAGCACAGATACGCAGTATTTT. Its protein is CASSVAAAILTSTDTQYF.

The chain recombines TRBV7-8 with TRBJ1-3; 7 nucleotides align to TRBD1. Unmatched junction bases numbered 6, after V lost 2 bases and J lost 8 bases. The CDR3 is made up of 14 amino acids. Germline V gene data show CDR1 as SGHVS and CDR2 as FQNEAQ. CDR3 DNA sequence: TGTGCCAGCAGCTTACAGGGGGTCGGAGACACCATATATTTT. Translating gives CASSLQGVGDTIYF.

The rearrangement joins TRBV11-2 to TRBJ2-7; D is ambiguous. The CDR3 runs 15 residues. Trimming removed 5 bases from V and 0 bases from J, with 14 bases in between. The germline gives CDR1 SGHAT, CDR2 FQNNGV. The CDR3 here is CASSPRFSSSYEQYF. The CDR3 DNA reads TGTGCCAGCAGCCCGAGGTTCTCAAGCTCCTACGAGCAGTACTTC.